The text below deals with one TCR beta chain. This sample is drawn from a study of blood T cell repertoires in COVID-19. Study-level background: The United States, Italy and Spain provided the acute and convalescent COVID-19 samples.

The CDR3 is 14 amino acids. Germline CDR1 and CDR2: PRHDT and FYEKMQ (reference sequence). J lost 5 bases, V lost 8 bases, and 10 bases had no gene match. This table comes from immunoSEQ multiplex PCR, and its TCRdb copy is limited to in-frame clones, with some not included. The sample has roughly 500,000 clones, 88% seen once. This rearrangement joins TRBV13 to TRBJ2-7, with 9 positions matching TRBD1. The sample consisted of PBMCs or T cells enriched from blood (not recorded which). The receptor was derived from a woman in her thirties or forties who had recovered from COVID-19. Here the CDR3 reads CASVLTGGVNEQYF. The CDR3 nucleotides read TGTGCCAGCGTCCTCACAGGGGGCGTCAACGAGCAGTACTTC. Looking up the rest from reference TRBV13 and TRBJ2-7 gives the full variable domain: AAGVIQSPRHLIKEKRETATLKCYPIPRHDTVYWYQQGPGQDPQFLISFYEKMQSDKGSIPDRFSAQQFSDYHSELNMSSLELGDSALYFCASVLTGGVNEQYFGPGTRLTVT.